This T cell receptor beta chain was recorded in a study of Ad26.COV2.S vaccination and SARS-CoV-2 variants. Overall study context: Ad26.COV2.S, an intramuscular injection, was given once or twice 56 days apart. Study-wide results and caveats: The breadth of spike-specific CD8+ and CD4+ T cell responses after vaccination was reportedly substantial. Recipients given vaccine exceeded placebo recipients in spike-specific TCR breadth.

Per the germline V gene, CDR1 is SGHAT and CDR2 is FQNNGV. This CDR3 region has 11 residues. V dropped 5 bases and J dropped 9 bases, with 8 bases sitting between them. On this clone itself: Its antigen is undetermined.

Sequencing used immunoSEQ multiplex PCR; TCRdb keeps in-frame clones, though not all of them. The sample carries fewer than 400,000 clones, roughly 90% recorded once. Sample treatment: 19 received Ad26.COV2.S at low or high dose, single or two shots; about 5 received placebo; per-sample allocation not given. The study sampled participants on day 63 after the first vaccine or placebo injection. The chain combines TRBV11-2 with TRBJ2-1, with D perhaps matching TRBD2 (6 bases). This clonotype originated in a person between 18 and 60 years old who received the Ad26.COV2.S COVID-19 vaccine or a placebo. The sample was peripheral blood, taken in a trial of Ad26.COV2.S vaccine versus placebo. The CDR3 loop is CASSRGLEQFF. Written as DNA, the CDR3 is TGTGCCAGCAGCAGGGGACTTGAGCAGTTCTTC.